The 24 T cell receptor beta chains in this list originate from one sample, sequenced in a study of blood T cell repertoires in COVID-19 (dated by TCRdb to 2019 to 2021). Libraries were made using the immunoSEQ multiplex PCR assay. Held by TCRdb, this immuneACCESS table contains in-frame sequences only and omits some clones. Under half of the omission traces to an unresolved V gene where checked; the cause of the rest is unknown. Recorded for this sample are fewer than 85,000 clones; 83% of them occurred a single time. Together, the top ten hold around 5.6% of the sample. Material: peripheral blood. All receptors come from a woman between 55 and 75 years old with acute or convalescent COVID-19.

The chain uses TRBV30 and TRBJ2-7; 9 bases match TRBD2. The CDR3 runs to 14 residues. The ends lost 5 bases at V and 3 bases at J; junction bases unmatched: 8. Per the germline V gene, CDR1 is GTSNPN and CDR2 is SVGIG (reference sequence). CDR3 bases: TGTGCCTGGTCTGTAGGACTAGCGCTCTACGAGCAGTACTTC. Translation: CAWSVGLALYEQYF.

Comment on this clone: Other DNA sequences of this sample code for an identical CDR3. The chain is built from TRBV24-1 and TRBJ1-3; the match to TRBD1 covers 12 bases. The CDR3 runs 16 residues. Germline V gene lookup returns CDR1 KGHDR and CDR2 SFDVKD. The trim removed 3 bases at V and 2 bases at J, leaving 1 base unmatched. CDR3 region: CATSDGTGGTGNTIYF. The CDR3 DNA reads TGTGCCACCAGTGATGGGACAGGGGGCACTGGAAACACCATATATTTT.

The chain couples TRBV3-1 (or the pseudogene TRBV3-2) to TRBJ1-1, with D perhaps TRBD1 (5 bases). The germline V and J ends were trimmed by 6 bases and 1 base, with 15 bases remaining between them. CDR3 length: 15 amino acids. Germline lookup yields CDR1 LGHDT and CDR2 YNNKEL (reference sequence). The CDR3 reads CASSRIDSRNTEAFF. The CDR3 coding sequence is TGTGCCAGCAGTCGAATCGACAGCCGGAACACTGAAGCTTTCTTT.

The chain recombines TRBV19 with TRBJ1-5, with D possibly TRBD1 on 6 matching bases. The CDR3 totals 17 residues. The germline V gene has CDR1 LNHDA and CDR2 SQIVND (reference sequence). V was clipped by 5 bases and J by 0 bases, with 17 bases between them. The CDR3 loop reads CASSAQTGPYSNQPQHF. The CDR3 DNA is TGTGCCAGTAGTGCACAGACAGGACCTTATAGCAATCAGCCCCAGCATTTT.

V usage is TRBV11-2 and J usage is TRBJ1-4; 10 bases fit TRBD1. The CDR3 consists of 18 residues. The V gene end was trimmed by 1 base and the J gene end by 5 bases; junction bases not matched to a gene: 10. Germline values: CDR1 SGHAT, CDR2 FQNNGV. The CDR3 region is CASSLGGDRGLWNEKLFF. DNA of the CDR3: TGTGCCAGCAGCTTAGGAGGAGACAGGGGGCTATGGAATGAAAAACTGTTTTTT.

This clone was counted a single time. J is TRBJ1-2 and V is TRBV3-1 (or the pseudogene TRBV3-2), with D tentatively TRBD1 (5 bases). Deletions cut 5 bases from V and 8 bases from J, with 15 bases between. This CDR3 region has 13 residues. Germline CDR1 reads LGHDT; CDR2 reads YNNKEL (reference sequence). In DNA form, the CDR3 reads TGTGCCAGCAGCTCCTCCGGGGGGTCCGGCTACACCTTC. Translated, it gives CASSSSGGSGYTF.

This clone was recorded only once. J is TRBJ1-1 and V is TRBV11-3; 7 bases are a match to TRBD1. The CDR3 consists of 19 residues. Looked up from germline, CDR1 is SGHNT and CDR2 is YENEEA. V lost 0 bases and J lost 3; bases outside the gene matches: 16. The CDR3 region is CASSLDESSEGAKDTEAFF. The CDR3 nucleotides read TGTGCCAGCAGCTTAGATGAGTCGTCGGAGGGGGCGAAGGACACTGAAGCTTTCTTT.

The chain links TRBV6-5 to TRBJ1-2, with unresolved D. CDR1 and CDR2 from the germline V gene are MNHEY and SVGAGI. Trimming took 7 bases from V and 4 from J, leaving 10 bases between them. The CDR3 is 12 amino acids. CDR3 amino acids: CASMQSGYGYTF. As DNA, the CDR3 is TGTGCCAGCATGCAGTCAGGCTATGGCTACACCTTC.

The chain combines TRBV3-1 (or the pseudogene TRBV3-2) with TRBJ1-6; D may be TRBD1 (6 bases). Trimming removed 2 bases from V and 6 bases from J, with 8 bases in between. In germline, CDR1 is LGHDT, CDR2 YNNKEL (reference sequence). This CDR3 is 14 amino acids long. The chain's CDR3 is CASSQIRGNSPLHF. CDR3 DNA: TGTGCCAGCAGCCAAATCAGGGGTAATTCACCCCTCCACTTT.

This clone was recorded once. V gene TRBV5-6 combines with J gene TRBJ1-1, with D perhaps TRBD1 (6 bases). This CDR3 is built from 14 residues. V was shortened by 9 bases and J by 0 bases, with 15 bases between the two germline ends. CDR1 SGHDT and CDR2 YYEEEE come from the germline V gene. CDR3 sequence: CATSRGGMNTEAFF. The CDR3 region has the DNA TGTGCCACCTCACGGGGGGGCATGAACACTGAAGCTTTCTTT.

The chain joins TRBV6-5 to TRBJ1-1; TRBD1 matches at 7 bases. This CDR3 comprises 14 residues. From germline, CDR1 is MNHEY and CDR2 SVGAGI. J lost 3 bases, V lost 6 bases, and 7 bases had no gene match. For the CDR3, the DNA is TGTGCCAGCAGCCCGACAGGGAGTGACACTGAAGCTTTCTTT. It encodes CASSPTGSDTEAFF.

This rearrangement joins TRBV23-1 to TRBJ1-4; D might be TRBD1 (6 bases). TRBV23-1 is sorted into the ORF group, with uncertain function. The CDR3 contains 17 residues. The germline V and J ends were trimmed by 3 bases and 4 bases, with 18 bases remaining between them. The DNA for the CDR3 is TGCGCCAGCAGTCAGTGCCGGGACACCGACTTTAATGAAAAACTGTTTTTT. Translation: CASSQCRDTDFNEKLFF.

The CDR3 protein is CASSYGGGASEQYF. CDR3 nucleotides: TGTGCCAGCAGTTACGGCGGGGGGGCCTCCGAGCAGTACTTC. V is TRBV6-2 or TRBV6-3 and J is TRBJ2-7; 9 bases line up with TRBD2. The CDR3 totals 14 residues. Germline lookup yields CDR1 MNHEY and CDR2 SVGEGT. Trimming took 2 bases from V and 6 from J; bases not matched to a gene: 5.

CDR3 in amino acids: CASSLQGDNSPLHF. CDR3 DNA: TGTGCCAGCAGCCTACAAGGGGATAATTCACCCCTCCACTTT. V usage is TRBV5-4 and J usage is TRBJ1-6, with a possible D match to TRBD1 (5 bases). Trimming shortened V by 4 bases and J by 5 bases, and 10 bases separated the two germline ends. The CDR3 covers 14 residues. Germline V CDR1 and CDR2: SGHNT, YYREEE (reference sequence).

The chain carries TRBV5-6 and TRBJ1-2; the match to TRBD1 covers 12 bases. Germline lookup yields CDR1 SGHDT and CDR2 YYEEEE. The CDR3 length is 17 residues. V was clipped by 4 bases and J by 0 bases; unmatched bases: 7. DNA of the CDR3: TGTGCCAGCAGCCCAGGGGACAGGGGGCCATCTAACTATGGCTACACCTTC. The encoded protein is CASSPGDRGPSNYGYTF.

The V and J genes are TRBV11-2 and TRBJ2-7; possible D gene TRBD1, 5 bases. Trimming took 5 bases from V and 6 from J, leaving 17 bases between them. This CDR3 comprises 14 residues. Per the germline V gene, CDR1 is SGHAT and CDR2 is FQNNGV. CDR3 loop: CASSTNPGIGEQYF. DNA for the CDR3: TGTGCCAGCAGCACGAATCCAGGGATTGGCGAGCAGTACTTC.

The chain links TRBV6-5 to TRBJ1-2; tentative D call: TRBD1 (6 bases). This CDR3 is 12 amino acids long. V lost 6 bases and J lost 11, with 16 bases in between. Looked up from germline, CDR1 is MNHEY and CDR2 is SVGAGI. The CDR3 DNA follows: TGTGCCAGCAGCCTGAACAGGGTTGGTTACACCTTC. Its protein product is CASSLNRVGYTF.

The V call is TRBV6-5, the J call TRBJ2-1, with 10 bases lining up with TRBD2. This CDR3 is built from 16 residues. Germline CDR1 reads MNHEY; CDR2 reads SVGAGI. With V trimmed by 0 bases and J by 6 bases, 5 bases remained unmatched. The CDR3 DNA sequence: TGTGCCAGCAGTTACTCTCCTAGCGGGGGCCCCAATGAGCAGTTCTTC. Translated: CASSYSPSGGPNEQFF.

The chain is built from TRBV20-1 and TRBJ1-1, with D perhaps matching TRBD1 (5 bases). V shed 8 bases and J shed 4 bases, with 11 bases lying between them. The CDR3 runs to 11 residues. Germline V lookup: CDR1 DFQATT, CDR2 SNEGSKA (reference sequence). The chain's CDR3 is CSPGGVTEAFF. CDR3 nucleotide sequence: TGCAGTCCGGGGGGGGTCACTGAAGCTTTCTTT.

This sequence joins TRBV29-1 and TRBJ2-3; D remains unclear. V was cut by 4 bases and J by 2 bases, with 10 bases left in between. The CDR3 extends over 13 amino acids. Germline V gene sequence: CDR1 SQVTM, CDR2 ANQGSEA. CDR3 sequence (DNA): TGCAGCGTTGGAGGCAGCCTCACAGATACGCAGTATTTT. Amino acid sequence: CSVGGSLTDTQYF.

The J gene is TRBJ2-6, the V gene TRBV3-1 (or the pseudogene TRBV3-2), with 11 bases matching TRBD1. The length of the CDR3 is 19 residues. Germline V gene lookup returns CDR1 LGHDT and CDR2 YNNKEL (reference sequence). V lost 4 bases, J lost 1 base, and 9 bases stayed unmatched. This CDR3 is CASSLRGQGVKSGANVLTF. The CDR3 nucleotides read TGTGCCAGCAGCCTTAGGGGACAGGGGGTAAAGTCTGGGGCCAACGTCCTGACTTTC.

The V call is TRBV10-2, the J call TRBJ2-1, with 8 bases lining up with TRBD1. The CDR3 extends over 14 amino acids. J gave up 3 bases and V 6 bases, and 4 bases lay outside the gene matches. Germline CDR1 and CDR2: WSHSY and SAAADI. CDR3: CASRDRGYYNEQFF. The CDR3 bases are TGCGCCAGCAGAGACAGGGGATACTACAATGAGCAGTTCTTC.

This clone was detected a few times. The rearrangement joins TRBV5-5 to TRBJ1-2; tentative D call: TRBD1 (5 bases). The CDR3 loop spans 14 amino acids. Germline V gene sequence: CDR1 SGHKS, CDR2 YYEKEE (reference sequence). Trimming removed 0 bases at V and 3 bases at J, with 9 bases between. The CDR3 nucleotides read TGTGCCAGCAGCTTGGCGTGGGGCGACTATGGCTACACCTTC. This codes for CASSLAWGDYGYTF.

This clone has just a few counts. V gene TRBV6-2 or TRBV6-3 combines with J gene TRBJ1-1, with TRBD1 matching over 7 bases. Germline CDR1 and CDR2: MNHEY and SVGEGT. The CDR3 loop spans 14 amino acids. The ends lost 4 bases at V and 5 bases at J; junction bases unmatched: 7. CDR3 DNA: TGTGCCAGCAGTTCCCAGGGGGTGTCGACTGAAGCTTTCTTT. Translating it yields CASSSQGVSTEAFF.